This TCR beta chain was observed in a study of T cell changes during pregnancy in multiple sclerosis. In germline, CDR1 is DFQATT, CDR2 SNEGSKA (reference sequence). The CDR3 length is 11 residues. Repertoires were generated with immunoSEQ multiplex PCR, while TCRdb's copy carries only in-frame clones and drops some. The data show 80,000 to 130,000 clones, 90% to 95% seen once. A word on this clone: One junction end does not reproduce the germline sequence, and a read error may be involved.

The chain carries TRBV20-1 and TRBJ2-4, with 10 positions matching TRBD2. The sequenced sample was peripheral blood, obtained before pregnancy. The TCR was taken from a female donor with multiple sclerosis, enrolled in a pregnancy study. CDR3 in amino acids: CSARASGRGGF. In DNA form, the CDR3 reads TGCAGTGCTAGGGCTAGCGGGAGAGGAGGTTTC.